This is a list of T cell receptor beta chains from one sample in a study of radiation and T cells in renal cell carcinoma. Method: immunoSEQ multiplex PCR; TCRdb's copy keeps in-frame clones and lacks some. The profile shows about 90,000 clones, more than 65% of them singletons. This specimen was blood, taken from a patient whose treatment included radiotherapy and nephrectomy. These receptors were collected from a man aged 55 to 70 with renal cell carcinoma. Both conserved end residues are part of each CDR3. Each record gives: V gene, clone size, J gene, CDR3 protein. Clone size is stated in some rows and not others, as once, few, many or a class when expanded.

TRBV28	-	TRBJ2-7	CASRYGGEQYF
TRBV4-1	-	TRBJ2-3	CASSPRMDLPTDTQYF
TRBV7-6	-	TRBJ1-5	CASSFGREGEPQHF
TRBV7-9	-	TRBJ1-2	CASSLALDGYTF
TRBV27	few	TRBJ2-2	CASSRGQLTGELFF
TRBV4-1	-	TRBJ2-5	CASSRGTAETQYF
TRBV14	-	TRBJ2-1	CASSLASGVSYNEQFF
TRBV28	-	TRBJ2-7	CASSLGGTGAYEQYF
TRBV5-1	-	TRBJ2-7	CASSLDRGRIDYEQYF
TRBV13	-	TRBJ2-7	CASSLEGQGVPYEQYF
TRBV5-4	-	TRBJ2-1	CASSLGGRKFADEQFF